This T cell receptor beta chain was observed in a study of a mutant IDH1 vaccine in newly diagnosed glioma. Repertoires were generated with immunoSEQ multiplex PCR, while TCRdb's copy carries only in-frame clones and drops some. The table lists tens of thousands of clones, about 80% of them singletons. Study results and caveats: Top-clonotype changes in peripheral T cells seemed unrelated to pseudoprogression. Of the patients, roughly 93% had vaccine-induced immune responses.

Regarding time point: baseline, week 1 (first vaccination visit). Specified treatment: pre-vaccination baseline after standard-of-care therapy. This CDR3 is built from 15 residues. Germline loops: CDR1 SGHTA, CDR2 FQGNSA. Losses at the gene ends were 5 bases for V and 2 bases for J; bases not matched to a gene: 3. With respect to this clone: The antigen remains undetermined.

The chain links TRBV7-2 to TRBJ2-2; the match to TRBD2 covers 9 bases. Source: PBMCs, taken from a glioma patient treated with radiotherapy, temozolomide or both. This clonotype originated in a woman in her 50s with glioma. CDR3 sequence (DNA): TGTGCCAGCAGCCCGCGGGGGGGAAACACCGGGGAGCTGTTTTTT. Amino acids: CASSPRGGNTGELFF.